These 10 T cell receptor beta chains share one sample of origin, sequenced in a study of cytotoxic CD8 clonotypes in ibrutinib-treated CLL. TCRdb's copy holds only in-frame clones and misses some; the assay was immunoSEQ multiplex PCR. The repertoire includes about 160,000 clones, over 65% of them detected once, and over 2% sits in the top ten. The sample was PBMCs, taken after 12 months of ibrutinib treatment. The receptors come from a human donor with chronic lymphocytic leukemia.

This clone was seen just once. The chain employs TRBV19 and TRBJ2-7; TRBD1 might be the D (5 bases). The CDR3 spans 13 residues. Germline V gene lookup returns CDR1 LNHDA and CDR2 SQIVND (reference sequence). V lost 3 bases and J lost 2, with 8 bases in between. Here the CDR3 DNA reads TGTGCCAGTAGTATCGAGGACACCTACGAGCAGTACTTC. Protein sequence: CASSIEDTYEQYF.

The rearrangement uses TRBV7-8 and TRBJ1-1; possible D gene TRBD1, 5 bases. In germline, CDR1 is SGHVS, CDR2 FQNEAQ. The CDR3 extends over 13 amino acids. The V gene lost 3 bases and the J gene lost 8 bases, with 13 bases spanning the gap. The chain's CDR3 is CASSLRRTSEAFF. The DNA for the CDR3 is TGTGCCAGCAGCTTGAGGAGGACATCCGAAGCTTTCTTT.

V and J are TRBV9 and TRBJ1-1; TRBD1 agrees at 10 bases. The CDR3 spans 16 residues. V lost 4 bases, J lost 3 bases, and 9 bases stayed unmatched. The germline CDR1 and CDR2 sequences are SGDLS and YYNGEE. This CDR3 is CASSKGDRGWDTEAFF. The CDR3 DNA reads TGTGCCAGCAGCAAAGGGGACAGGGGTTGGGACACTGAAGCTTTCTTT.

The V gene is TRBV27, the J gene TRBJ1-1, with TRBD1 matching 9 bases. The CDR3 spans 16 residues. Per the germline V gene, CDR1 is MNHEY and CDR2 is SMNVEV (reference sequence). After removal of 1 base from V and 1 base from J, the junction contained 4 bases not matched to a gene. CDR3 nucleotide sequence: TGTGCCAGCAGTTTATACCCGGGACAGGGGAACACTGAAGCTTTCTTT. This sequence encodes CASSLYPGQGNTEAFF.

This sequence joins TRBV28 and TRBJ2-3; 9 nucleotides match TRBD1. Germline trimming cut 4 bases from V and 6 bases from J; bases unmatched to any gene: 8. Per the germline V gene, CDR1 is MDHEN and CDR2 is SYDVKM. This CDR3 contains 15 residues. This chain's CDR3 is CASSSAGTGYDTQYF. As DNA, the CDR3 is TGTGCCAGCAGTTCCGCGGGGACAGGGTACGATACGCAGTATTTT.

This rearrangement joins TRBV11-1 to TRBJ1-1; 9 positions match TRBD1. Germline V lookup: CDR1 SGHAT, CDR2 FQDESV (reference sequence). The CDR3 sequence is 15 residues long. The J segment lost 2 bases and the V segment lost 5 bases, leaving 6 bases of the junction unmatched. The CDR3 bases are TGTGCCAGCAGCACGGGACAGGGATTCAACACTGAAGCTTTCTTT. Encoded protein: CASSTGQGFNTEAFF.

Here the CDR3 reads CASSYHYEQYF. The CDR3 nucleotides read TGTGCCAGCAGTTACCACTACGAGCAGTACTTC. The rearrangement joins TRBV6-1 to TRBJ2-7; no definite D call. The CDR3 spans 11 residues. V gave up 5 bases and J gave up 3 bases, with 5 bases separating them. Germline V CDR1 and CDR2: MNHNS, SASEGT.

This clone was picked up one time. This chain connects TRBV19 to TRBJ1-1, with TRBD1 as a possible D gene (5 bases). Between the trimmed V and J ends, which lost 6 bases and 4 bases, there was a span of 21 bases. The length of the CDR3 is 16 residues. Per germline, CDR1 LNHDA and CDR2 SQIVND (reference sequence). The chain's CDR3 is CASRRSSLQGGTEAFF. The CDR3 region has the DNA TGTGCCAGTAGGAGGTCTAGCCTTCAGGGTGGCACTGAAGCTTTCTTT.

The genes are TRBV27 and TRBJ2-7, with 8 positions matching TRBD1. The CDR3 extends over 15 amino acids. Trimming took 5 bases from V and 0 from J; bases not matched to a gene: 6. CDR1 and CDR2 (germline): MNHEY, SMNVEV (reference sequence). Here the CDR3 reads CASSTLGQGSYEQYF. The CDR3 nucleotides are TGTGCCAGCAGTACTTTAGGACAGGGCTCCTACGAGCAGTACTTC.

This chain joins TRBV5-5 and TRBJ2-7, with D unclear. Germline V gene sequence: CDR1 SGHKS, CDR2 YYEKEE (reference sequence). There are 13 residues in the CDR3. Trimming pared 0 bases from V and 2 bases from J, leaving 6 bases between. Here the CDR3 DNA reads TGTGCCAGCAGCTTGGGTGGGACCTACGAGCAGTACTTC. This encodes CASSLGGTYEQYF.